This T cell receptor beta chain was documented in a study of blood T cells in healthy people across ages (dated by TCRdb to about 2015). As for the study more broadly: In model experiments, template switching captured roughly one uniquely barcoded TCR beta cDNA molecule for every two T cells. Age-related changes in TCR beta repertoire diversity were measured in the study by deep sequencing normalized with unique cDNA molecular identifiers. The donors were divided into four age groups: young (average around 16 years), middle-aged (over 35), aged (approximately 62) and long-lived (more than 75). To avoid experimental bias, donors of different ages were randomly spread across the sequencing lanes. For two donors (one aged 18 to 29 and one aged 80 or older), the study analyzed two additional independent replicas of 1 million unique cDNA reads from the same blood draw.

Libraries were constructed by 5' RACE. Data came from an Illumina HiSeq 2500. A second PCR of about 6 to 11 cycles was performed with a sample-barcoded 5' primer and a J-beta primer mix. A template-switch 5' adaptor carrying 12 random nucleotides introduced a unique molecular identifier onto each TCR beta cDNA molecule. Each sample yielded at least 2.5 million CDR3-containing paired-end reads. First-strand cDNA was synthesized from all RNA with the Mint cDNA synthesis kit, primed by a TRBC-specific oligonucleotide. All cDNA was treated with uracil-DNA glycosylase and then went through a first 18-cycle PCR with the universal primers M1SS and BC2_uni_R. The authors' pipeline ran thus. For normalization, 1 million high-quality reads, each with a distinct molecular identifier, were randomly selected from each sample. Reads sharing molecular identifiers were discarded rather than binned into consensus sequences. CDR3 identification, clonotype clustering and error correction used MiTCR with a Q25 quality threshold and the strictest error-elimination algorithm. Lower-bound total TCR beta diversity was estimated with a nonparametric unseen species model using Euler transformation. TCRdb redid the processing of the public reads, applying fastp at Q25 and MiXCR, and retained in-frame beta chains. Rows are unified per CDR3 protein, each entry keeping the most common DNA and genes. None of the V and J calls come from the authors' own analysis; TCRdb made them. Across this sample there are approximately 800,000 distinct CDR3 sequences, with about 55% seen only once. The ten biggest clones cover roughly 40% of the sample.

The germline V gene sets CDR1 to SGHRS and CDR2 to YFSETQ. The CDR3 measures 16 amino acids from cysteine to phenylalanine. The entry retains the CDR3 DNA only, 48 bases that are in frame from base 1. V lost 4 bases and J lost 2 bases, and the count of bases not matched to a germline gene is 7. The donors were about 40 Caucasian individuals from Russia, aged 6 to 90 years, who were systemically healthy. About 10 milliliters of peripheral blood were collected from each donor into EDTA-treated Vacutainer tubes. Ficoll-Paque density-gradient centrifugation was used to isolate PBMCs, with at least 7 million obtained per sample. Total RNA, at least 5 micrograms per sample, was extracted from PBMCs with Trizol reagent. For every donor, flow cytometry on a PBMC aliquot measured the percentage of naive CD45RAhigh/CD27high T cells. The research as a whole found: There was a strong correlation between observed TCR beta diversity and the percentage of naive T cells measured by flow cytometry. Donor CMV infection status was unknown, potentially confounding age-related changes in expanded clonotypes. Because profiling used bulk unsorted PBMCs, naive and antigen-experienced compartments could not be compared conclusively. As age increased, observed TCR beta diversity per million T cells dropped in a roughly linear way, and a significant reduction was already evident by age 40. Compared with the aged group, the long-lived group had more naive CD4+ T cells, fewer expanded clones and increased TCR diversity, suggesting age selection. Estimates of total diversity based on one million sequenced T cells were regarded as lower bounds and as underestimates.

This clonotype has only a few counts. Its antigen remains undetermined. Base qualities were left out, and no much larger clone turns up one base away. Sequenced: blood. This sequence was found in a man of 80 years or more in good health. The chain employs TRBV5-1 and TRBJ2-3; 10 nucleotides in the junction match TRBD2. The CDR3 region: CASSPPTSGNTDTQYF. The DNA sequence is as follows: TGCGCCAGCAGCCCCCCCACTAGCGGGAACACAGATACGCAGTATTTT.